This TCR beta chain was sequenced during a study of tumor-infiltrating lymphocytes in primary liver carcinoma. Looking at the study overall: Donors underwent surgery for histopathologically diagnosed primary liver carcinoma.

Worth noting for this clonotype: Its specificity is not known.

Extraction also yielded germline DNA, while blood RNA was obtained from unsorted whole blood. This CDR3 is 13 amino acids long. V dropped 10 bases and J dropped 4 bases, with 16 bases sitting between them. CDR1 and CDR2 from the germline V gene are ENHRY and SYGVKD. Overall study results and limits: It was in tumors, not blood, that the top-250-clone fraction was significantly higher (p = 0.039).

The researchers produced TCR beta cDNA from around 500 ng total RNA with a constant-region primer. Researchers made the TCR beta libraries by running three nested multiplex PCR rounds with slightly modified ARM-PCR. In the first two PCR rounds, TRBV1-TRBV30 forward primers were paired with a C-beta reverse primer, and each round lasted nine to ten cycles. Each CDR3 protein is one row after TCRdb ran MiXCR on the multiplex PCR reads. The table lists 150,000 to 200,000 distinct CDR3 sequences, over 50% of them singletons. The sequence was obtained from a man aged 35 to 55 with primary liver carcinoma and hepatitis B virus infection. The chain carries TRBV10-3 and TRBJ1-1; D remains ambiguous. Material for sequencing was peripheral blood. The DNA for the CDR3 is TGTGCCAACGGAGTGGGCGAGGGCACTGAAGCTTTCTTT. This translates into CANGVGEGTEAFF.